This note documents a single T cell receptor (beta chain) sequence. The sample belongs to a study of blood T cell repertoires in COVID-19. Using immunoSEQ multiplex PCR, the repertoire was profiled, and TCRdb retains in-frame clones only, with some absent. This sample has 200,000 to 250,000 clones; around 85% occur once, and the top ten carry more than 7%. This CDR3 has 11 amino acids. Per the germline V gene, CDR1 is SGHAT and CDR2 is FQNNGV. Trimming pared 2 bases from V and 7 bases from J, leaving 6 bases between. Sequencing used peripheral blood. The rearrangement uses TRBV11-2 and TRBJ2-7; maybe TRBD1 (5 bases). This sequence was found in an elderly man with acute or convalescent COVID-19. The CDR3 DNA is TGTGCCAGCAGCTTACAGGGTGAGCAGTACTTC. As protein: CASSLQGEQYF.